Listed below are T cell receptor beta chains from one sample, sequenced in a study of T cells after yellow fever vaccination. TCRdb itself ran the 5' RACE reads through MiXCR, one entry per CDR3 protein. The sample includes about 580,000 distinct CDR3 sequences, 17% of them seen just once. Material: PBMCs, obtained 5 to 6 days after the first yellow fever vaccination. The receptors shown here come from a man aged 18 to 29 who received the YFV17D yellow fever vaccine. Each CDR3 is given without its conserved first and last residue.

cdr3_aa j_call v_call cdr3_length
ASSSRDRDEKLF TRBJ1-4 TRBV5-4 12
ASSAKDYFQETQY TRBJ2-5 TRBV9 13
ASSRGEESTDTQY TRBJ2-3 TRBV12-3/TRBV12-4 13
ASSRDGYYGYT TRBJ1-2 TRBV11-3 11
ASSQVAGGSDTQY TRBJ2-3 TRBV4-1 13
ASFGGGPNTGELF TRBJ2-2 TRBV10-2 13
ASSYSKGVGGELF TRBJ2-2 TRBV6-5 13
ASSLLDADTQY TRBJ2-3 TRBV27 11
ASSPTGRERTQY TRBJ2-5 TRBV9 12
AISEDRSSYNEQF TRBJ2-1 TRBV10-3 13
ASSLSVGQTGELF TRBJ2-2 TRBV7-2 13
ASSLRPGENYGYT TRBJ1-2 TRBV5-4 13
ASSLDSSQAEAF TRBJ1-1 TRBV12-3/TRBV12-4 12
ASSRSWGQETQY TRBJ2-5 TRBV7-2 12
ASSQPGQGATGANVLT TRBJ2-6 TRBV4-2 16
SARPATSGRYNEQF TRBJ2-1 TRBV20-1 14
ASSYSTRARETQY TRBJ2-5 TRBV6-5 13
ASSVMTGVYGYT TRBJ1-2 TRBV6-1 12
ASNDRDRGTDTQY TRBJ2-3 TRBV6-1 13
ASSLVPPGGRV TRBJ2-1 TRBV5-1 11
ASSLGGMRDTEAF TRBJ1-1 TRBV7-4 13
ASSVGRGQNYGYT TRBJ1-2 TRBV9 13
ASSLRWSQETQY TRBJ2-5 TRBV12-3/TRBV12-4 12
ASTPGQGLGPQH TRBJ1-5 TRBV19 12